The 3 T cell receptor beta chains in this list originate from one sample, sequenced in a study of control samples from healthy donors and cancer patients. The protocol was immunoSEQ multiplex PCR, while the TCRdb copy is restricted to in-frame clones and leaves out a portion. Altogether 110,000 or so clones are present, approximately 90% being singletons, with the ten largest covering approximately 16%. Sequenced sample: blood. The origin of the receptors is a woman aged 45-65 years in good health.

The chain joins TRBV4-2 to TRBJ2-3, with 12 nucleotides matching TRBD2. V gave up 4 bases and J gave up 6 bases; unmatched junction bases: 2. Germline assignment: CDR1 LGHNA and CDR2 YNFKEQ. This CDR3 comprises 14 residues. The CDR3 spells CASSPLAGGDTQYF. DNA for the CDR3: TGTGCCAGCAGCCCCCTAGCGGGGGGGGATACGCAGTATTTT.

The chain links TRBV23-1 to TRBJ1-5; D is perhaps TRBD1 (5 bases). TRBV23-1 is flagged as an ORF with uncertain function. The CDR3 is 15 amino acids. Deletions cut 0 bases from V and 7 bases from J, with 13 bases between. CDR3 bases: TGCGCCAGCAGTCAATCTAACAGGCCGGGGCAGCCCCAGCATTTT. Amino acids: CASSQSNRPGQPQHF.

The chain's CDR3 is CASSLEGTENTEAFF. The CDR3 coding sequence is TGTGCCAGCAGCTTAGAAGGTACGGAGAACACTGAAGCTTTCTTT. This chain connects TRBV7-6 to TRBJ1-1; no clear D gene. The germline V and J ends were trimmed by 1 base and 1 base, with 10 bases remaining between them. The CDR3 loop spans 15 amino acids. Per the germline V gene, CDR1 is SGHVS and CDR2 is FNYEAQ.